A single sample is the source of the 4 T cell receptor beta chains below, sequenced in a study of shared clonotypes between healthy human individuals. Assay used: immunoSEQ multiplex PCR; TCRdb lists only in-frame clones, some missing. Of 850,000 to 1,100,000 clones listed, approximately 77% are singletons. The sample comprised memory CD4+ T cells from PBMCs. Subset in this sample: CD45RA-negative fraction. The receptors originated from a man aged 18 to 30 in good health. Some clones in this sample may be carry-over from other donors' samples.

The V call is TRBV28, the J call TRBJ2-7; possibly TRBD1 for D (6 bases). V was trimmed by 4 bases and J by 2 bases, leaving 21 bases between them. Germline values: CDR1 MDHEN, CDR2 SYDVKM. CDR3 length: 17 residues. This chain's CDR3 is CASSSSVSGHLPYEQYF. DNA of the CDR3: TGTGCCAGCAGTTCGTCCGTCTCGGGACACCTACCCTACGAGCAGTACTTC. Full variable domain (missing parts from reference TRBV28 and TRBJ2-7): DVKVTQSSRYLVKRTGEKVFLECVQDMDHENMFWYRQDPGLGLRLIYFSYDVKMKEKGDIPEGYSVSREKKERFSLILESASTNQTSMYLCASSSSVSGHLPYEQYFGPGTRLTVT.

CDR3 DNA sequence: TGTGCCAGCTCACCAGCGGGCAGGGACTACGAGCAGTACTTC. Translated, it gives CASSPAGRDYEQYF. This sequence joins TRBV18 and TRBJ2-7; D might be TRBD1 or TRBD2, each matching 5 bases. Between the trimmed V and J ends, which lost 2 bases and 3 bases, there was a span of 11 bases. Germline V lookup: CDR1 KGHSH, CDR2 LQKENI. The CDR3 spans 14 residues. The entire variable domain, with the rest obtained from reference TRBV18 and TRBJ2-7, is as follows: NAGVMQNPRHLVRRRGQEARLRCSPMKGHSHVYWYRQLPEEGLKFMVYLQKENIIDESGMPKERFSAEFPKEGPSILRIQQVVRGDSAAYFCASSPAGRDYEQYFGPGTRLTVT.

This clone turned up a few times. The genes are TRBV29-1 and TRBJ2-2, with D uncertain. Trimming pared 8 bases from V and 3 bases from J, leaving 16 bases between. Germline CDR1 SQVTM, CDR2 ANQGSEA. This CDR3 has 14 residues. The CDR3 sequence is CSTQVTGHTGELFF. The CDR3 region has the DNA TGCAGCACCCAGGTCACTGGACACACCGGGGAGCTGTTTTTT.

The gene calls are TRBV29-1 and TRBJ2-3, with D uncertain. The CDR3 is made up of 12 amino acids. Germline CDR1 SQVTM, CDR2 ANQGSEA. The germline V and J ends were trimmed by 5 bases and 1 base, with 7 bases remaining between them. CDR3 coding DNA: TGCAGCGTTTTGCCAGGCACAGATACGCAGTATTTT. Protein sequence: CSVLPGTDTQYF.